A few counts support the clone carrying this T cell receptor (beta chain). The sample comes from a study of blood T cell repertoires in COVID-19. In the study overall: Samples of COVID-19 (acute and convalescent) were obtained from the United States, Italy and Spain. PBMCs, B-cell-depleted T cells, or T cells provided the cDNA or gDNA that made up the material.

The CDR3 has 14 amino acids. CDR1 is SEHNR, CDR2 FQNEAQ, per germline (reference sequence). V lost 5 bases and J 6 bases, leaving 11 bases between the germline ends. Source study methods: The authors estimated nucleated cell counts from reference gene primer amplification. Sequencing used immunoSEQ multiplex PCR; TCRdb keeps in-frame clones, though not all of them. Clone size and V and J calls were adopted from that table, with D and trimming inferred from the DNA. The table shows about 210,000 clones, with around 83% occurring only once. This TCR was recovered from a man aged 50 to 59 with active or convalescent COVID-19. The genes are TRBV7-9 and TRBJ1-6, with a possible D match to TRBD1 (5 bases). The material sequenced was peripheral blood. The CDR3 bases are TGTGCCAGCAGCCGCGACAGTGGTAATTCACCCCTCCACTTT. Translation: CASSRDSGNSPLHF.